What follows are 14 T cell receptor beta chains derived from one specimen sequenced in a study of shared clonotypes between healthy human individuals. Only in-frame clones appear in the TCRdb table, and some are missing; sequencing was by immunoSEQ multiplex PCR. The repertoire holds approximately 2.1 million clones, with approximately 93% as singletons. Sequencing input: naive CD4+ T cells from PBMCs. Regarding subset: CD45RA+ positively selected. The origin of the receptors is a man in his late teens or twenties in good health. Some clones in this sample may be carry-over from other donors' samples.

The chain joins TRBV18 to TRBJ2-5, with 11 bases that match TRBD1. Losses at the gene ends were 3 bases for V and 10 bases for J; bases not matched to a gene: 7. Germline V CDR1 and CDR2: KGHSH, LQKENI. The CDR3 has 14 amino acids. Here the CDR3 reads CASSPGDRGIDQYF. The CDR3 bases are TGTGCCAGCTCACCCGGGGACAGGGGGATAGACCAGTACTTC.

V is TRBV2 and J is TRBJ1-2; 10 nucleotides line up with TRBD1. Germline-derived CDR1 and CDR2 are SNHLY and FYNNEI. CDR3 length equals 15 residues. The ends lost 3 bases at V and 5 bases at J; junction bases unmatched: 6. CDR3 protein: CASSELTGGRYGYTF. The CDR3 DNA follows: TGTGCCAGCAGTGAGTTGACAGGGGGCAGGTATGGCTACACCTTC. The full variable domain, rest sourced from reference TRBV2 and TRBJ1-2, is EPEVTQTPSHQVTQMGQEVILRCVPISNHLYFYWYRQILGQKVEFLVSFYNNEISEKSEIFDDQFSVERPDGSNFTLKIRSTKLEDSAMYFCASSELTGGRYGYTFGSGTRLTVV.

CDR3 sequence reads: CASSSFNEQFF. The CDR3 nucleotides read TGTGCCAGCAGCTCATTCAATGAGCAGTTCTTC. The J gene is TRBJ2-1, the V gene TRBV9; D call uncertain. The V gene's germline CDR1 is SGDLS and CDR2 YYNGEE. The V and J ends lost 4 bases and 6 bases respectively, with 5 bases between them. The CDR3 loop spans 11 amino acids.

The chain joins TRBV15 to TRBJ1-2, with 8 positions matching TRBD1. J gave up 8 bases and V 5 bases, and 7 bases lay outside the gene matches. CDR1 and CDR2 from the germline V gene are LNHNV and YYDKDF (reference sequence). The CDR3 length is 13 residues. Here the CDR3 reads CATSLTGEYGYTF. DNA of the CDR3: TGTGCCACCAGCCTGACAGGGGAGTACGGCTACACCTTC. The whole variable domain, filled in from reference TRBV15 and TRBJ1-2, reads DAMVIQNPRYQVTQFGKPVTLSCSQTLNHNVMYWYQQKSSQAPKLLFHYYDKDFNNEADTPDNFQSRRPNTSFCFLDIRSPGLGDTAMYLCATSLTGEYGYTFGSGTRLTVV.

The J gene is TRBJ2-2, the V gene TRBV28; 7 nucleotides align to TRBD1. V was pared by 1 base and J by 7 bases, with 21 bases of the junction left unmatched. Germline assignment: CDR1 MDHEN and CDR2 SYDVKM. The length of the CDR3 is 20 residues. The CDR3 region is CASSLLAPTGEQVDDGELFF. The CDR3 coding sequence is TGTGCCAGCAGTTTATTGGCCCCTACAGGGGAGCAGGTAGACGACGGGGAGCTGTTTTTT.

The genes are TRBV27 and TRBJ1-6; D remains ambiguous. This CDR3 has 14 residues. Trimming took off 10 bases at V and 7 bases at J, with 17 bases between the two ends. Germline V CDR1 and CDR2: MNHEY, SMNVEV (reference sequence). Here the CDR3 reads CATVGVGRNSPLHF. CDR3 nucleotides: TGTGCCACCGTTGGAGTAGGCAGGAATTCACCCCTCCACTTT.

To note about this clone: The same CDR3 is also encoded by other DNA sequences in this sample. The chain has TRBV5-1 and TRBJ2-3; D gene unclear. This CDR3 has 13 residues. Trimming pared 1 base from V and 5 bases from J, leaving 8 bases between. Per germline, CDR1 SGHRS and CDR2 YFSETQ. CDR3 nucleotide sequence: TGCGCCAGCAGCTTGATAGGAGAAGATACGCAGTATTTT. Its protein product is CASSLIGEDTQYF.

The rearrangement uses TRBV6-5 and TRBJ2-7; D gene ambiguous. The V end lost 2 bases, the J end lost 2 bases, and 13 bases lay between the germline ends. The length of the CDR3 is 15 residues. Germline lookup yields CDR1 MNHEY and CDR2 SVGAGI. The CDR3 reads CASSYRAAPPYEQYF. The CDR3 DNA follows: TGTGCCAGCAGTTACCGCGCAGCTCCTCCCTACGAGCAGTACTTC.

The chain links TRBV5-6 to TRBJ1-5; D gene ambiguous. There are 14 residues in the CDR3. Germline loops: CDR1 SGHDT, CDR2 YYEEEE. V gave up 4 bases and J gave up 4 bases, with 12 bases separating them. The CDR3 loop reads CASSAAAGNQPQHF. CDR3 nucleotide sequence: TGTGCCAGCAGCGCGGCGGCTGGGAATCAGCCCCAGCATTTT.

The chain recombines TRBV5-1 with TRBJ1-2; 7 positions agree with TRBD1. The CDR3 covers 14 residues. The J segment lost 3 bases and the V segment lost 3 bases, leaving 5 bases of the junction unmatched. The germline V gene has CDR1 SGHRS and CDR2 YFSETQ. Written as DNA, the CDR3 is TGCGCCAGCAGCTCACAGGGGATTGACTATGGCTACACCTTC. Protein product: CASSSQGIDYGYTF. Based on the CDR3 plus reference TRBV5-1 and TRBJ1-2, the full variable domain is KAGVTQTPRYLIKTRGQQVTLSCSPISGHRSVSWYQQTPGQGLQFLFEYFSETQRNKGNFPGRFSGRQFSNSRSEMNVSTLELGDSALYLCASSSQGIDYGYTFGSGTRLTVV.

V and J are TRBV10-3 and TRBJ1-2, with no clear D. Trimming left V 7 bases short and J 0 bases short, with 9 bases between. CDR1 is ENHRY, CDR2 SYGVKD, per germline. The CDR3 runs to 13 residues. The CDR3 DNA is TGTGCCATCACCCCGGCAGCTAACTATGGCTACACCTTC. Translated: CAITPAANYGYTF.

This chain joins TRBV10-3 and TRBJ2-1; the D gene is possibly TRBD1 (5 bases). Germline values: CDR1 ENHRY, CDR2 SYGVKD. The CDR3 has 17 residues. Trimming shortened V by 0 bases and J by 0 bases, and 12 bases separated the two germline ends. CDR3 in amino acids: CAISESLDRVSYNEQFF. The DNA of the CDR3 is TGTGCCATCAGTGAGTCACTTGACAGAGTCTCCTACAATGAGCAGTTCTTC.

Only a few counts were recorded for this clone. This chain uses TRBV30 with TRBJ1-1; tentative D call: TRBD1 (5 bases). In germline, CDR1 is GTSNPN, CDR2 SVGIG (reference sequence). The CDR3 length is 14 residues. V was clipped by 3 bases and J by 1 base, with 12 bases between them. This CDR3 is CAWSFDSGNTEAFF. The CDR3 DNA follows: TGTGCCTGGAGCTTTGACAGCGGGAACACTGAAGCTTTCTTT.

This chain joins TRBV7-9 and TRBJ2-5; TRBD1 agrees at 8 bases. V was clipped by 8 bases and J by 0 bases; unmatched bases: 2. CDR1 and CDR2 from the germline V gene are SEHNR and FQNEAQ (reference sequence). The CDR3 totals 13 residues. The CDR3 is CASDRGNQETQYF. CDR3 sequence (DNA): TGTGCCAGCGACAGGGGAAACCAAGAGACCCAGTACTTC.